These 25 T cell receptor beta chains originate from one sample sequenced in a study of T cells in localized non-small cell lung cancer. Clones were sequenced by immunoSEQ multiplex PCR, and TCRdb holds only the in-frame ones, with some missing. There are 19,000 or so clones in the sample; roughly 88% occur only once, and under 30% lies in the top ten. Sequencing was performed on peripheral blood mononuclear cells, taken before any cancer treatment. The receptors were gathered from a male donor older than 55 with stage II lung adenocarcinoma.

The chain carries TRBV6-5 and TRBJ1-1, with 7 bases fitting TRBD1. The CDR3 contains 14 residues. Trimming at V came to 5 bases and at J to 1 base, leaving 4 bases not matched to a gene. The germline gives CDR1 MNHEY, CDR2 SVGAGI. The CDR3 sequence: CASSLGQTNTEAFF. CDR3 in DNA: TGTGCCAGCAGTCTGGGACAGACGAACACTGAAGCTTTCTTT.

This rearrangement joins TRBV5-1 to TRBJ2-1; the match to TRBD2 covers 13 bases. The ends lost 0 bases at V and 7 bases at J; junction bases unmatched: 7. The CDR3 runs 17 residues. Germline V gene lookup returns CDR1 SGHRS and CDR2 YFSETQ. The CDR3 coding sequence is TGCGCCAGCAGCTTGGGGAGGACTAGCGGGAGTGGGAATGAGCAGTTCTTC. Protein: CASSLGRTSGSGNEQFF. The full variable domain, with the rest looked up from reference TRBV5-1 and TRBJ2-1, is KAGVTQTPRYLIKTRGQQVTLSCSPISGHRSVSWYQQTPGQGLQFLFEYFSETQRNKGNFPGRFSGRQFSNSRSEMNVSTLELGDSALYLCASSLGRTSGSGNEQFFGPGTRLTVL.

V usage is TRBV29-1 and J usage is TRBJ2-4; tentative D call: TRBD2 (5 bases). With 2 bases removed from V and 2 bases from J, the gap between germline ends came to 13 bases. The CDR3 consists of 15 residues. Germline V lookup: CDR1 SQVTM, CDR2 ANQGSEA. The CDR3 coding sequence is TGCAGCGTTGAATCGTGGGAGCCTCCCAAAAACATTCAGTACTTC. This encodes CSVESWEPPKNIQYF.

J is TRBJ2-2 and V is TRBV2; 8 bases are a match to TRBD2. Germline CDR1 SNHLY, CDR2 FYNNEI. The CDR3 loop spans 15 amino acids. V was clipped by 6 bases and J by 1 base; unmatched bases: 4. CDR3 protein: CASRKAGENTGELFF. The CDR3 DNA reads as TGTGCCAGCAGGAAAGCGGGAGAGAACACCGGGGAGCTGTTTTTT. The whole variable domain, filled in from reference TRBV2 and TRBJ2-2, reads EPEVTQTPSHQVTQMGQEVILRCVPISNHLYFYWYRQILGQKVEFLVSFYNNEISEKSEIFDDQFSVERPDGSNFTLKIRSTKLEDSAMYFCASRKAGENTGELFFGEGSRLTVL.

This chain joins TRBV28 and TRBJ2-1; 12 bases agree with TRBD1. The CDR3 totals 16 residues. V shed 5 bases, J shed 7 bases, and the junction held 9 bases outside the gene matches. The V gene's germline CDR1 is MDHEN and CDR2 SYDVKM. In nucleotides, the CDR3 is TGTGCCAGCAGTCCAACCGGGACAGGGGGCGAGAATGAGCAGTTCTTC. Residues: CASSPTGTGGENEQFF.

The V call is TRBV7-9, the J call TRBJ1-6, with D maybe TRBD1 (6 bases). Germline values: CDR1 SEHNR, CDR2 FQNEAQ (reference sequence). This CDR3 contains 15 residues. Trimming cost V 3 bases and J 9 bases, with 15 bases left between them. In DNA, the CDR3 is TGTGCCAGCAGCTTCTTCGGGGGCGAAAGTTCACCCCTCCACTTT. Protein sequence: CASSFFGGESSPLHF.

This chain links TRBV7-2 with TRBJ1-5; the D is unclear. CDR1 and CDR2 from the germline V gene are SGHTA and FQGNSA. This CDR3 has 14 residues. Trimming removed 5 bases from V and 10 bases from J, with 18 bases in between. The CDR3 DNA reads as TGTGCCAGCAGCCTCGTGGCGAGTACTGTACCCCAGCATTTT. Amino acids: CASSLVASTVPQHF.

The chain recombines TRBV11-3 with TRBJ2-5; D unclear. There are 13 residues in the CDR3. Germline CDR1 reads SGHNT; CDR2 reads YENEEA. V dropped 2 bases and J dropped 4 bases, with 8 bases sitting between them. The CDR3, as DNA: TGTGCCAGCAGCTTAAACAGAGGAGAGACCCAGTACTTC. Protein: CASSLNRGETQYF.

CDR3 in DNA: TGTGCCAGTAAGCCGGGACAGGAGACTGAAGCTTTCTTT. This translates into CASKPGQETEAFF. The rearrangement joins TRBV19 to TRBJ1-1; TRBD1 matches 8 bases. The J segment lost 5 bases and the V segment lost 7 bases, leaving 6 bases of the junction unmatched. Germline-derived CDR1 and CDR2 are LNHDA and SQIVND (reference sequence). The CDR3 has 13 residues.

This chain joins TRBV5-4 and TRBJ2-3; unclear D gene. The V end was cut by 4 bases, the J end by 3 bases, with 18 bases between. Per the germline V gene, CDR1 is SGHNT and CDR2 is YYREEE (reference sequence). CDR3 length: 16 amino acids. The chain's CDR3 is CASSPVLGGGTDTQYF. The CDR3 coding sequence is TGTGCCAGCAGCCCCGTATTGGGTGGTGGTACAGATACGCAGTATTTT.

This clone is a singleton in its sample. The chain uses TRBV28 and TRBJ2-3; D is perhaps TRBD1 (5 bases). The germline V gene encodes CDR1 MDHEN and CDR2 SYDVKM. This CDR3 has 16 residues. Between the trimmed V and J ends, which lost 6 bases and 3 bases, there was a span of 19 bases. In DNA, the CDR3 is TGTGCCAGCAGGTCCCAAGGGGCTGTAAGGACAGATACGCAGTATTTT. Amino acid sequence: CASRSQGAVRTDTQYF.

The CDR3 sequence is CASSLTGGTGANVLTF. CDR3 DNA sequence: TGTGCCAGTAGCCTAACAGGGGGCACTGGGGCCAACGTCCTGACTTTC. V usage is TRBV7-1 and J usage is TRBJ2-6; TRBD1 matches at 9 bases. TRBV7-1 is flagged as an ORF with uncertain function. V lost 9 bases to trimming and J lost 2 bases; unmatched junction nucleotides: 8. The CDR3 loop spans 16 amino acids.

The chain couples TRBV6-4 to TRBJ2-7, with a weak D call TRBD1 (6 bases). This CDR3 has 14 residues. Trimming left V 10 bases short and J 2 bases short, with 18 bases between. Germline V CDR1 and CDR2: MRHNA, SNTAGT. In nucleotides, the CDR3 is TGTGCCACCATCAAGTCGGACAGCACCTACGAGCAGTACTTC. This sequence encodes CATIKSDSTYEQYF.

This rearrangement joins TRBV10-3 to TRBJ1-3; tentative D call: TRBD1 (6 bases). The germline V gene encodes CDR1 ENHRY and CDR2 SYGVKD. The CDR3 totals 17 residues. Deletions cut 7 bases from V and 4 bases from J, with 23 bases between. The CDR3 region is CAITSPEGVPGGNTIYF. Here the CDR3 DNA reads TGTGCCATCACTTCCCCCGAGGGGGTCCCAGGAGGAAACACCATATATTTT.

The rearrangement uses TRBV19 and TRBJ2-3, with 7 nucleotides matching TRBD1. In germline, CDR1 is LNHDA, CDR2 SQIVND (reference sequence). This CDR3 has 15 amino acids. V lost 1 base, J lost 4 bases, and 5 bases stayed unmatched. CDR3 DNA sequence: TGTGCCAGTAGTATAGGGGGGACAGAAGCAGATACGCAGTATTTT. It is translated as CASSIGGTEADTQYF.

The chain uses TRBV6-1 and TRBJ1-5; D might be TRBD1 (5 bases). There are 17 residues in the CDR3. The germline CDR1 and CDR2 sequences are MNHNS and SASEGT. The ends were cut back, 1 base at V and 0 bases at J, with 13 bases in the middle. The CDR3 sequence is CASSEDPPGTSNQPQHF. CDR3 nucleotides: TGTGCCAGCAGTGAAGACCCCCCAGGGACTAGCAATCAGCCCCAGCATTTT.

The gene calls are TRBV6-6 and TRBJ1-3; 11 nucleotides agree with TRBD1. There are 15 residues in the CDR3. The germline V gene has CDR1 MNHNY and CDR2 SVGAGI (reference sequence). The J segment lost 4 bases and the V segment lost 5 bases, leaving 4 bases of the junction unmatched. In DNA, the CDR3 is TGTGCCAGCAGTGACCGGGACAGGGGGGGAAACACCATATATTTT. Residues: CASSDRDRGGNTIYF.

The V and J genes are TRBV19 and TRBJ1-1; D is unclear. The CDR3 has 14 residues. V lost 1 base and J lost 6, with 12 bases in between. Germline V lookup: CDR1 LNHDA, CDR2 SQIVND (reference sequence). CDR3 nucleotides: TGTGCCAGTAGTATAGGGCCGGTGGGCGCTGAAGCTTTCTTT. It is translated as CASSIGPVGAEAFF.

A note on this clone: One end of the junction fails to match germline, which may point to a read error. V gene TRBV7-7 combines with J gene TRBJ2-5; a possible D gene is TRBD1 (6 bases). The germline gives CDR1 SSHAT, CDR2 FNYEAQ (reference sequence). The CDR3 is made up of 15 amino acids. The CDR3 region has the DNA TGTGCTAGCAGCTTGGACAGTGGGAGTGGGGAGACCCAGTACTTC. Amino acid sequence: CASSLDSGSGETQYF.

The CDR3 region is CASSLSGQANQPQHF. The CDR3 nucleotides read TGTGCCAGCAGCTTATCCGGACAGGCTAATCAGCCCCAGCATTTT. The J gene is TRBJ1-5, the V gene TRBV7-9; 7 nucleotides align to TRBD1. CDR1 is SEHNR and CDR2 is FQNEAQ in the germline V gene (reference sequence). Trimming removed 2 bases from V and 4 bases from J; junction bases left unmatched: 5. The CDR3 has 15 amino acids.

In its sample, this clone was seen once. The chain uses TRBV6-6 and TRBJ2-7, with TRBD2 matching over 10 bases. This CDR3 comprises 14 residues. CDR1 and CDR2 (germline): MNHNY, SVGAGI (reference sequence). With V trimmed by 10 bases and J by 3 bases, 9 bases remained unmatched. The CDR3 region is CATTSGTSDYEQYF. The CDR3 DNA reads as TGTGCCACCACGTCGGGGACTAGCGACTACGAGCAGTACTTC.

The J gene is TRBJ2-3, the V gene TRBV6-5, with TRBD2 matching 10 bases. There are 15 residues in the CDR3. V shed 4 bases and J 8 bases; nucleotides not matched to a gene: 9. From germline, CDR1 is MNHEY and CDR2 SVGAGI. The CDR3 DNA sequence: TGTGCCAGCAGTTCCCGACTAGCGGGTTATGGTACGCAGTATTTT. Translating it yields CASSSRLAGYGTQYF.

This rearrangement joins TRBV5-1 to TRBJ2-5, with a possible D match to TRBD1 (5 bases). Looked up from germline, CDR1 is SGHRS and CDR2 is YFSETQ. The CDR3 has 13 amino acids. V was cut by 4 bases and J by 2 bases, with 9 bases left in between. The CDR3 protein is CASSMGPQETQYF. CDR3 in DNA: TGCGCCAGCAGCATGGGGCCTCAAGAGACCCAGTACTTC. Together with reference TRBV5-1 and TRBJ2-5, the CDR3 gives the full variable domain: KAGVTQTPRYLIKTRGQQVTLSCSPISGHRSVSWYQQTPGQGLQFLFEYFSETQRNKGNFPGRFSGRQFSNSRSEMNVSTLELGDSALYLCASSMGPQETQYFGPGTRLLVL.

In this sample, this clone turned up once. This rearrangement joins TRBV28 to TRBJ1-1; possible D gene TRBD1, 6 bases. CDR1 and CDR2 from the germline V gene are MDHEN and SYDVKM. V shed 3 bases and J shed 6 bases, with 14 bases lying between them. The CDR3 spans 14 residues. The CDR3 region is CASSFGGSVAEAFF. DNA for the CDR3: TGTGCCAGCAGTTTCGGGGGCAGCGTCGCTGAAGCTTTCTTT. The full variable domain, rest sourced from reference TRBV28 and TRBJ1-1, is DVKVTQSSRYLVKRTGEKVFLECVQDMDHENMFWYRQDPGLGLRLIYFSYDVKMKEKGDIPEGYSVSREKKERFSLILESASTNQTSMYLCASSFGGSVAEAFFGQGTRLTVV.

The chain has TRBV21-1 and TRBJ2-1; TRBD1 reflects the table's D call only, with no check against the DNA. TRBV21-1 is listed as a pseudogene. The length of the CDR3 is 15 residues. CDR3 protein: CASSKGGQVPDEQFF. DNA for the CDR3: TGTGCCAGCAGCAAAGGAGGACAGGTTCCCGATGAGCAGTTCTTC.